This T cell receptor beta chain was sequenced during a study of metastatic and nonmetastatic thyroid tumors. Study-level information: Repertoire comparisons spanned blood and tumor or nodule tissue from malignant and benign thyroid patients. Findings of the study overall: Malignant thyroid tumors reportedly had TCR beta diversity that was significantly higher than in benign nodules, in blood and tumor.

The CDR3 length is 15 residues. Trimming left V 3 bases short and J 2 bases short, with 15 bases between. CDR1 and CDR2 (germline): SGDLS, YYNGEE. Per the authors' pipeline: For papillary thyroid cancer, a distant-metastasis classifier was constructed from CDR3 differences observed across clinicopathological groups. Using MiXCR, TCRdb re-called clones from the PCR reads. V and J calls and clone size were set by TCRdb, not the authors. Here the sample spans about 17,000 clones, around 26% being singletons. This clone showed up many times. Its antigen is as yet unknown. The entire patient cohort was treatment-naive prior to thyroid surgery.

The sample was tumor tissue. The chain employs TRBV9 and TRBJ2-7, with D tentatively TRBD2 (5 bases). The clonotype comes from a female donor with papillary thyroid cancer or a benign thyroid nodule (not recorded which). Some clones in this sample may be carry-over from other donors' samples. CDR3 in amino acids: CASSAGGSATYEQYF. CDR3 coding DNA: TGTGCCAGCAGCGCCGGAGGAAGCGCCACCTACGAGCAGTACTTC.